This T cell receptor beta chain derives from a study of tumor and adjacent non-tumor tissue in lung cancer (dated by TCRdb to 2017 to 2018). Concerning the study at large: Of the cohort, about a dozen patients had adenocarcinoma, 2 had squamous cell carcinoma and 1 had small cell lung cancer. Bulk TCRbeta repertoires were compared between lung tumor tissue and matched distant non-tumor lung tissue obtained from 15 lung cancer patients. Among the approximately 15 patients, ages ranged from roughly 31 to 76 years, some ten were men and 5 were women, and disease was TNM stage I to III. In total, sequencing yielded over 95 million productive TCRbeta reads, which works out to an average of approximately 4.2 million reads per sample. TCRbeta CDR3 sequencing was performed on 30 to 35 paired specimens, with one tumor sample and one normal lung sample collected per patient. Results and caveats for the whole study, not just this receptor: The top 100 clones made up a significantly larger cumulative share of the repertoire in normal lung than in tumor tissue. TCR diversity was significantly higher in younger patients, and higher tumor TCR diversity was associated with shorter overall and disease-free survival. Because peripheral blood was not sequenced, blood TCRbeta repertoires in the lung cancer patients of the study were not examined. Neither the sequencing platform nor unique molecular identifiers are mentioned in the methods. Tumor tissue showed significantly greater TCR diversity (inverse Simpson) than normal lung tissue (approximately 400 vs 170, P = 0.0075, Mann-Whitney U test). Only about 14 patients were in the cohort, and the authors stated that larger samples and more detailed clinical data are needed.

The junction carries 20 bases between V and J, which are trimmed by 3 bases and 3 bases respectively. Taken from cysteine to phenylalanine, the CDR3 has 17 residues. Just CDR3 DNA is preserved here, 51 bases in frame from base 1. According to the germline V gene, CDR1 reads MGHRA and CDR2 reads YSYEKL. This clonotype has only a few counts. The target of this receptor is not known. Being one base from a much bigger clone, this may be a read error. Library generation was performed with multiplex PCR. TCRdb lists the instrument as Illumina HiSeq 2500. TCRbeta libraries were built by three rounds of nested PCR using primers (Table S4), following protocols modified from ARM-PCR. Before sequencing, PCR products in the 200-500 bp range were cut out of the gel and cleaned up using the QIAquick gel extraction kit. For the original study's pipeline: Trimmomatic was used to clean the reads, FLASH was used to merge the reads into complete CDR3 sequences, and MiTCR was used to assign the reads to V(D)J germline segments. Clonal diversity was computed as the inverse Simpson's index with VDJtools. Productive reads were defined as in-frame sequences without a premature stop codon. The public reads were reprocessed in TCRdb via fastp at Q25 and MiXCR, keeping in-frame beta chains. Rows merge per CDR3 protein into single entries with the most common DNA and genes. TCRdb's processing, not the authors' own work, is the source of the V and J calls. A total of 100,000 to 120,000 distinct CDR3 sequences appear in this sample, over 70% of them only once. The top ten clonotypes cover approximately 22% of the sample.

Bulk unsorted tissue served as the source for RNA extraction, and RNA quality was assessed using a NanoDrop ND-1000 and an Agilent 2100. All donors had newly diagnosed lung cancer, had not received prior chemotherapy, and were admitted for thoracic surgery in China between August and November 2014. Patients who had received previous radiotherapy or chemotherapy, or who had another concurrent cancer, were excluded from the study. Pieces of surgical tissue measuring roughly 1-2 cm3 were kept in RNAlater solution and stored at -80 degrees C until use. Sequenced: lung tumor tissue. This clonotype was obtained from a man in his 70s with non-small cell lung cancer. The chain is encoded by TRBV4-1 joined to TRBJ1-1, with the D segment identity uncertain. In nucleotides, the sequence is TGCGCCAGCAGCCAGGTAGTTCAGTGGCGGCCTTACACTGAAGCTTTCTTT. It is translated as CASSQVVQWRPYTEAFF.